This TCR beta chain stems from a study of CD8+CD57+ T cells in acquired aplastic anemia. General observations from the study: Shared by patients and controls, 25 to 30 CD8+ CDR3s were abundant in patients.

Genomic DNA, serving as template, underwent TCR beta VDJ and CDR3 profiling. TCRdb re-called the reads through MiXCR, storing one row per CDR3 protein. The table records about 120,000 distinct CDR3 sequences, about 60% of them present only once. This CDR3 region has 14 residues. V shed 3 bases and J shed 2 bases, with 8 bases lying between them. Germline V CDR1 and CDR2: WNHNN, SYGVQD (reference sequence). The authors sequenced patients whose flow cytometry had shown CD8+CD57+ cell expansion. Among the patients, none had received any therapy at the time of blood sampling. As concerns this clonotype: Its antigen remains unidentified.

This chain joins TRBV10-1 and TRBJ1-3; D gene unclear. This receptor was taken from a human donor with aplastic anemia. The sample consisted of sorted CD4+, CD8+, or CD8+CD57+ T cells (not recorded which) from PBMCs. In DNA form, the CDR3 reads TGCGCCAGCAGTGATGACGGCGCTGGAAACACCATATATTTT. It yields the protein CASSDDGAGNTIYF.